The 30 T cell receptor beta chains below all came from one sample that was sequenced in a study of Graves' ophthalmopathy and Graves' hyperthyroidism. RNA transcripts yielded amplified TCR beta CDR3 regions. HTBI primers served in a first-round RT-PCR, which a second-round multiplex PCR followed. TCRdb redid the calling of the multiplex PCR reads with MiXCR, one entry per CDR3 protein. The repertoire holds 300,000 or so distinct CDR3 sequences, with roughly 17% as singletons. Material for sequencing was peripheral blood. These receptors were taken from an adult man with Graves' ophthalmopathy.

This rearrangement joins TRBV6-5 to TRBJ2-5; no clear D gene. Germline V CDR1 and CDR2: MNHEY, SVGAGI. Trimming stripped 0 bases from V and 5 bases from J, with 10 bases between. This CDR3 spans 14 amino acids. For the CDR3, the DNA is TGTGCCAGCAGTTACTCGAACGTGGGGGAGACCCAGTACTTC. Translation: CASSYSNVGETQYF.

This clonotype was counted ten times or more. This chain's CDR3 is CASSLVPRGGMRTEAFF. The CDR3, as DNA: TGTGCCAGCAGCTTAGTCCCCAGGGGCGGAATGAGAACTGAAGCTTTCTTT. The V call is TRBV7-9, the J call TRBJ1-1; tentatively, D is TRBD1 (6 bases). Germline CDR1 SEHNR, CDR2 FQNEAQ (reference sequence). The ends were cut back, 1 base at V and 5 bases at J, with 20 bases in the middle. The CDR3 is 17 amino acids.

The CDR3 sequence is CATRDRGQPQHF. The CDR3 nucleotides are TGTGCCACCCGGGACAGGGGACAGCCCCAGCATTTT. The chain links TRBV12-3 or TRBV12-4 to TRBJ1-5, with 10 bases lining up with TRBD1. V shed 10 bases, J shed 7 bases, and the junction held 4 bases outside the gene matches. CDR3 length: 12 amino acids.

This clonotype was observed at least ten times. V gene TRBV5-1 combines with J gene TRBJ2-7; D possibly uses TRBD1 or TRBD2 (5 bases each). The CDR3 runs to 14 residues. Germline V gene lookup returns CDR1 SGHRS and CDR2 YFSETQ. V lost 4 bases, J lost 2 bases, and 13 bases lay in between. CDR3 region: CASSHLRDPYEQYF. The CDR3 nucleotides read TGCGCCAGCAGCCATCTACGGGACCCCTACGAGCAGTACTTC. The full variable domain, with the rest looked up from reference TRBV5-1 and TRBJ2-7, is KAGVTQTPRYLIKTRGQQVTLSCSPISGHRSVSWYQQTPGQGLQFLFEYFSETQRNKGNFPGRFSGRQFSNSRSEMNVSTLELGDSALYLCASSHLRDPYEQYFGPGTRLTVT.

This clonotype was seen ten or more times. The chain combines TRBV2 with TRBJ2-5; tentative D call: TRBD2 (6 bases). The CDR3 runs 17 residues. Trimming removed 6 bases at V and 1 base at J, with 21 bases between. CDR1 and CDR2 (germline): SNHLY, FYNNEI. CDR3 nucleotide sequence: TGTGCCAGCAGAGCGGGCCCGGGATCCAAGATCCAAGAGACCCAGTACTTC. This sequence encodes CASRAGPGSKIQETQYF.

At least ten counts were recorded for this clonotype. This sequence joins TRBV11-2 and TRBJ2-7, with D hard to call. V lost 4 bases and J lost 4, with 17 bases in between. Germline CDR1 reads SGHAT; CDR2 reads FQNNGV. The length of the CDR3 is 15 residues. The CDR3 is CASSYIPELGYEQYF. As DNA, the CDR3 is TGTGCCAGCAGCTACATACCGGAGTTGGGGTACGAGCAGTACTTC.

Ten or more counts support this clonotype. The chain combines TRBV12-3 or TRBV12-4 with TRBJ2-2; D may be TRBD1 (6 bases). This CDR3 is 13 amino acids long. Trimming left V 6 bases short and J 5 bases short, with 10 bases between. DNA of the CDR3: TGTGCCAGCAGGTCAACAGGGACCGGGGAGCTGTTTTTT. It yields the protein CASRSTGTGELFF.

Many counts were recorded for this clonotype. The chain joins TRBV7-8 to TRBJ1-1; TRBD1 aligns across 7 bases. Germline V lookup: CDR1 SGHVS, CDR2 FQNEAQ. The CDR3 contains 13 residues. J gave up 8 bases and V 5 bases, and 8 bases lay outside the gene matches. Written as DNA, the CDR3 is TGTGCCAGCAGCCCACAGGGGTCCTCCGAAGCTTTCTTT. This gives the protein CASSPQGSSEAFF.

The sample holds many counts of this clonotype. The chain combines TRBV3-1 with TRBJ2-7; no clear D. CDR3 length: 13 residues. From germline, CDR1 is LGHDT and CDR2 YNNKEL (reference sequence). The V end was cut by 6 bases, the J end by 4 bases, with 13 bases between. The CDR3 DNA follows: TGTGCCAGCAGTCACCGGGCCGGATACGAGCAGTACTTC. This translates into CASSHRAGYEQYF.

This clonotype was counted at least ten times. This chain connects TRBV30 to TRBJ2-5; 10 nucleotides match TRBD2. From germline, CDR1 is GTSNPN and CDR2 SVGIG (reference sequence). With 5 bases clipped from V and 6 bases from J, the junction kept 12 bases outside the gene matches. This CDR3 region has 15 residues. CDR3 nucleotide sequence: TGTGCCTGGGCGAGCGGGGGGGCGGGTGGAAAGACCCAGTACTTC. It translates to CAWASGGAGGKTQYF.

At least ten counts were recorded for this clonotype. The rearrangement joins TRBV6-2 or TRBV6-3 to TRBJ1-5, with a possible D match to TRBD1 (6 bases). V lost 0 bases to trimming and J lost 0 bases, with 15 bases between them. Germline CDR1 reads MNHEY; CDR2 reads SVGEGT. This CDR3 has 18 amino acids. The CDR3 is CASSYSRQELYSNQPQHF. DNA for the CDR3: TGTGCCAGCAGTTACTCGCGACAGGAACTATATAGCAATCAGCCCCAGCATTTT.

Many counts were recorded for this clonotype. The rearrangement joins TRBV11-2 to TRBJ2-2; D unresolved. Germline assignment: CDR1 SGHAT and CDR2 FQNNGV. The CDR3 runs 13 residues. Between the trimmed V and J ends, which lost 4 bases and 1 base, there was a span of 4 bases. The DNA of the CDR3 is TGTGCCAGCAGCTCTAGGAACACCGGGGAGCTGTTTTTT. Amino acid sequence: CASSSRNTGELFF.

The gene calls are TRBV6-2 or TRBV6-3 and TRBJ1-1; no definite D call. The V and J ends lost 6 bases and 9 bases respectively, with 14 bases between them. The germline V gene encodes CDR1 MNHEY and CDR2 SVGEGT. CDR3 size: 12 residues. The CDR3, as DNA: TGTGCCAGCAGCCCCGCAAAGAGGAAAGCTTTCTTT. Amino acids: CASSPAKRKAFF.

This clonotype has a count of ten or more. The V and J genes are TRBV24-1 and TRBJ2-2, with D perhaps matching TRBD2 (6 bases). Trimming removed 4 bases at V and 2 bases at J, with 19 bases between. The CDR3 extends over 18 amino acids. CDR1 KGHDR and CDR2 SFDVKD come from the germline V gene. The CDR3 loop is CATSEGRRGGINTGELFF. The CDR3 bases are TGTGCCACCAGTGAAGGTAGACGCGGAGGGATCAACACCGGGGAGCTGTTTTTT.

This clonotype was seen ten or more times. The V gene is TRBV12-5, the J gene TRBJ2-7; TRBD1 aligns across 7 bases. The CDR3 totals 15 residues. The trim removed 7 bases at V and 4 bases at J, leaving 13 bases unmatched. Germline lookup yields CDR1 LGHNT and CDR2 FRNRAP. The DNA of the CDR3 is TGTGCTAGTGACCTAAACCAAGGGGGCCCTTACGAGCAGTACTTC. It translates to CASDLNQGGPYEQYF.

This clonotype was recorded at least ten times. The rearrangement links TRBV20-1 to TRBJ1-1, with a tentative D call TRBD1 (6 bases). CDR3 length: 14 residues. V shed 4 bases and J shed 1 base, with 13 bases lying between them. The germline gives CDR1 DFQATT, CDR2 SNEGSKA (reference sequence). The CDR3 DNA reads TGCAGTGCTAACCCGGGGGACAAGAACACTGAAGCTTTCTTT. It is translated as CSANPGDKNTEAFF.

V is TRBV12-3 or TRBV12-4 and J is TRBJ2-5, with D maybe TRBD2 (6 bases). The CDR3 length is 16 residues. V lost 3 bases and J 2 bases, leaving 16 bases between the germline ends. DNA of the CDR3: TGTGCCAGCAGTTTTTCGTCTAGCGTTGCTCAAGAGACCCAGTACTTC. Translated, it gives CASSFSSSVAQETQYF.

The sample holds many counts of this clonotype. The V call is TRBV7-9, the J call TRBJ2-7; the D gene is possibly TRBD1 (7 bases). The CDR3 runs 13 residues. V dropped 6 bases and J dropped 2 bases, with 11 bases sitting between them. Germline values: CDR1 SEHNR, CDR2 FQNEAQ (reference sequence). CDR3: CASSQGGTYEQYF. The CDR3, as DNA: TGTGCCAGCAGTCAGGGGGGAACCTACGAGCAGTACTTC.

In this sample, this clonotype turned up many times. The chain joins TRBV15 to TRBJ1-2; a possible D gene is TRBD1 (5 bases). CDR1 and CDR2 from the germline V gene are LNHNV and YYDKDF (reference sequence). Deletions cut 0 bases from V and 5 bases from J, with 13 bases between. CDR3 size: 15 residues. For the CDR3, the DNA is TGTGCCACCAGCAGAGACCCCCGGGGACCGTATGGCTACACCTTC. It encodes CATSRDPRGPYGYTF.

A note on this clonotype: Since a much larger clone is just one base distant, this may be a read error. The conserved closing phenylalanine or tryptophan is absent in this CDR3, likely reflecting a read error. J is TRBJ2-7 and V is TRBV30, with 7 bases fitting TRBD1. Germline CDR1 reads GTSNPN; CDR2 reads SVGIG (reference sequence). CDR3 length: 13 residues. Trimming removed 4 bases from V and 2 bases from J; junction bases left unmatched: 5. The CDR3 bases are TGTGCCTGGACTCCGGGACAGACCTACGAGCAGTACCTC. As protein: CAWTPGQTYEQYL.

The table lists this clonotype with many counts. The chain is built from TRBV5-1 and TRBJ2-5, with a possible D match to TRBD1 (5 bases). Germline V gene data show CDR1 as SGHRS and CDR2 as YFSETQ. V was cut by 3 bases and J by 2 bases, with 11 bases left in between. This CDR3 spans 14 amino acids. CDR3 region: CASSWQGTQETQYF. Here the CDR3 DNA reads TGCGCCAGCAGCTGGCAGGGAACACAAGAGACCCAGTACTTC.

This clonotype was picked up many times. This chain joins TRBV6-2 or TRBV6-3 and TRBJ1-2; D gene unclear. Germline assignment: CDR1 MNHEY and CDR2 SVGEGT. The CDR3 sequence is 12 residues long. V lost 3 bases, J lost 5 bases, and 7 bases lay in between. The CDR3 spells CASSYRSYGYTF. CDR3 bases: TGTGCCAGCAGTTATAGAAGTTATGGCTACACCTTC.

This clonotype appeared many times. The V and J genes are TRBV28 and TRBJ1-6, with D possibly matching TRBD1 (6 bases). CDR3 size: 13 residues. Germline V gives CDR1 MDHEN, CDR2 SYDVKM. With 5 bases removed from V and 14 bases from J, the gap between germline ends came to 16 bases. In nucleotides, the CDR3 is TGTGCCAGCAGTGCCCCAGGGGAATTCACCCTCCACTTT. Protein: CASSAPGEFTLHF.

This clonotype has ten or more counts. This CDR3 reads CATSDPKRFDTGELFF. Here the CDR3 DNA reads TGTGCCACCAGTGACCCGAAGCGTTTTGACACCGGGGAGCTGTTTTTT. The chain combines TRBV24-1 with TRBJ2-2; the D is unclear. Trimming pared 4 bases from V and 3 bases from J, leaving 14 bases between. Germline V gene lookup returns CDR1 KGHDR and CDR2 SFDVKD. The CDR3 covers 16 residues.

This clonotype was seen repeatedly, ten times or more. The V and J genes are TRBV7-9 and TRBJ1-6; D is undetermined. The V gene's germline CDR1 is SEHNR and CDR2 FQNEAQ (reference sequence). The germline V and J ends were trimmed by 5 bases and 9 bases, with 17 bases remaining between them. The CDR3 totals 15 residues. CDR3: CASSNTAIPGSPLHF. Written as DNA, the CDR3 is TGTGCCAGCAGCAATACTGCCATCCCGGGTTCACCCCTCCACTTT.

This clonotype was found many times. The J gene is TRBJ2-7, the V gene TRBV12-3 or TRBV12-4; D might be TRBD2 (7 bases). This CDR3 comprises 12 residues. The V end lost 6 bases, the J end lost 9 bases, and 15 bases lay between the germline ends. CDR3 amino acids: CASRKGGLGQYF. The CDR3 DNA follows: TGTGCCAGCAGAAAGGGGGGGCTGGGGCAGTACTTC.

The chain uses TRBV28 and TRBJ2-5, with 10 nucleotides matching TRBD1. Per the germline V gene, CDR1 is MDHEN and CDR2 is SYDVKM. The CDR3 is 14 amino acids. The V segment lost 10 bases and the J segment 5 bases; nucleotides outside the gene matches: 10. CDR3 protein: CATNRRDRGETQYF. For the CDR3, the DNA is TGTGCCACCAACCGGCGGGACAGGGGTGAGACCCAGTACTTC.

This chain connects TRBV30 to TRBJ2-7; unclear D gene. Germline CDR1 reads GTSNPN; CDR2 reads SVGIG (reference sequence). Trimming took 1 base from V and 5 from J, leaving 12 bases between them. The CDR3 consists of 13 residues. The CDR3 here is CAWSDRTEDEQYF. The CDR3 DNA follows: TGTGCCTGGAGTGATAGGACGGAAGACGAGCAGTACTTC.

As for this clonotype: A much larger clone lies a single base off, so this may be a read error. The chain has TRBV12-3 or TRBV12-4 and TRBJ2-5; possibly TRBD1 or TRBD2 for D (5 bases each). Between the trimmed V and J ends, which lost 6 bases and 1 base, there was a span of 18 bases. The CDR3 length is 16 residues. In DNA, the CDR3 is TGTGCCAGCAGCCGAACGACTATCGGGACCCAAGAGACCCAGTACTTC. Translation gives CASSRTTIGTQETQYF.

This CDR3 reads CSARETSGRAWETQYF. Written as DNA, the CDR3 is TGCAGTGCTAGGGAGACTAGCGGGAGGGCCTGGGAGACCCAGTACTTC. The chain couples TRBV20-1 to TRBJ2-5; 14 nucleotides agree with TRBD2. The germline V gene encodes CDR1 DFQATT and CDR2 SNEGSKA (reference sequence). CDR3 size: 16 residues. Trimming removed 3 bases from V and 5 bases from J; junction bases left unmatched: 8.